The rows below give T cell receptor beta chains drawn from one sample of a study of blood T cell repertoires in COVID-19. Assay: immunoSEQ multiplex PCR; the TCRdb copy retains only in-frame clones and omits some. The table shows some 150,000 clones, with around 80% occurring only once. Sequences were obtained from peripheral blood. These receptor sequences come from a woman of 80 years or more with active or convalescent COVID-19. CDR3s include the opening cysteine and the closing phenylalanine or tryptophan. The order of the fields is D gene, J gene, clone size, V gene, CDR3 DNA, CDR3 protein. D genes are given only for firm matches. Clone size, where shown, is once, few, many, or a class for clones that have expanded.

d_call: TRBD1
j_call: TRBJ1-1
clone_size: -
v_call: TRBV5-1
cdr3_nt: TGCGCCAGCAGGTCGAACCCAGGGGGTGGTGAAGCTTTCTTT
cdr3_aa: CASRSNPGGGEAFF

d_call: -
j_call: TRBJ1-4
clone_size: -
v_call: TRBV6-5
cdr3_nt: TGTGCCAGCAGAGTCCAGGGAAGGTGGTATGAAAAACTGTTTTTT
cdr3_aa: CASRVQGRWYEKLFF

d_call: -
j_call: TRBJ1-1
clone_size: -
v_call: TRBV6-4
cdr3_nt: TGTGCCAGCAGTCCGCGGAGGGACACTGAAGCTTTCTTT
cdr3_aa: CASSPRRDTEAFF

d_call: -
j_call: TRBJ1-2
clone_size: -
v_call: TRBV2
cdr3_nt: TGTGCCAGCAGTGAAGGGGCAAGAACGGGGAATGGCTACACCTTC
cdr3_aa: CASSEGARTGNGYTF

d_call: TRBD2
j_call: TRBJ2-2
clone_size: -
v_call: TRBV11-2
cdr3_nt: TGTGCCAGCAGCCCAGGGCGGGGGGGCCACACCGGGGAGCTGTTTTTT
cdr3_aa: CASSPGRGGHTGELFF

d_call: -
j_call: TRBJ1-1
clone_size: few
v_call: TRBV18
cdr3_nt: TGTGCCAGCTCACCATATTCGGACAGAATGAACACTGAAGCTTTCTTT
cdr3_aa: CASSPYSDRMNTEAFF

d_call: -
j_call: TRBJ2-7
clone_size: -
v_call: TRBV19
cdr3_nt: TGTGCCAGTTCCGCGGGACCCGGGCGTGACGAGCAGTACTTC
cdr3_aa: CASSAGPGRDEQYF

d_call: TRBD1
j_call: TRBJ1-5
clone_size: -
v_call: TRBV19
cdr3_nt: TGTGCCAGTAGTATAATGGGACAGGGGGTTGATCAGCCCCAGCATTTT
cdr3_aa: CASSIMGQGVDQPQHF

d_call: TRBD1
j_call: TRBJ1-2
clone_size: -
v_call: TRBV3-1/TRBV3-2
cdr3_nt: TGTGCCAGCAGCCAAAGGGGACAGGGCGGAGGCTACACCTTC
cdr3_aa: CASSQRGQGGGYTF

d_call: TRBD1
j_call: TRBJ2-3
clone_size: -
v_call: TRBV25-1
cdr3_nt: TGTGCCAGCAGTCCCACAGGGGGATCAGATACGCAGTATTTT
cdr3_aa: CASSPTGGSDTQYF

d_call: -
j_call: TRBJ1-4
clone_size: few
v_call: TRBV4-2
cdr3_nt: TGTGCCAGCAGCCAAGATGTACTAGGCGGTGAAAAACTGTTTTTT
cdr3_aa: CASSQDVLGGEKLFF

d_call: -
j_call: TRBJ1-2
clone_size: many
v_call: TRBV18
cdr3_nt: TGTGCCAGCTCACCAACCCCAGGACACCGCAACTTTAACTATGGCTACACCTTC
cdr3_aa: CASSPTPGHRNFNYGYTF

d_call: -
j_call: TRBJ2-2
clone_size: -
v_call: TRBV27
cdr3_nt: TGTGCCAGCAGTTTACGCAGGGGTGGCACCGGGGAGCTGTTTTTT
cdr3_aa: CASSLRRGGTGELFF

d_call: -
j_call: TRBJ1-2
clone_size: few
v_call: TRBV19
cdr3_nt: TGTGCCAGTAGTGTTCTCTATGGCTACACCTTC
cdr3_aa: CASSVLYGYTF

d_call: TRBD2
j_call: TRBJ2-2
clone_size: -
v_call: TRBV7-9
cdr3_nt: TGTGCCAGCAGCCCCATTAGGCGGGGGACTAACACCGGGGAGCTGTTTTTT
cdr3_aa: CASSPIRRGTNTGELFF

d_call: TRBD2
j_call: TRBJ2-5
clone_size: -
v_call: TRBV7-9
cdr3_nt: TGTGCCAGCAGCCGGGGACTAGCGGGGGAAAGGGAGACCCAGTACTTC
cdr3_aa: CASSRGLAGERETQYF

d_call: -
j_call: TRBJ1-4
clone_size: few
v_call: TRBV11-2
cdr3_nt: TGTGCCAGCGGGAACGGACAGCTACCATATGAAAAACTGTTTTTT
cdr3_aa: CASGNGQLPYEKLFF

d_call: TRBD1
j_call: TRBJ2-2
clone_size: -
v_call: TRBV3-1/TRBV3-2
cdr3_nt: TGTGCCAGCAGCCAAGAAGGGACAGGGGTTTTGCGGGAGCTGTTTTTT
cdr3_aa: CASSQEGTGVLRELFF

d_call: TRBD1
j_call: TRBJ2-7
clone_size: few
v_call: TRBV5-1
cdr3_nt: TGCGCCAGCGCGCGTATAGGGACAGGGGGAGACGAGCAGTACTTC
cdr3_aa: CASARIGTGGDEQYF

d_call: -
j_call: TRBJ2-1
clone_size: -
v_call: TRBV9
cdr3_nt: TGTGCCAGCAGCGCACGATTTATGAGGGACAATGAGCAGTTCTTC
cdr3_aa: CASSARFMRDNEQFF

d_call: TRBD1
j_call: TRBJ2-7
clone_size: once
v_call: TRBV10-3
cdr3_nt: TGTGCCATCACCAGGGGGCGCGAGGTCGACGAGCAGTACTTC
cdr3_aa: CAITRGREVDEQYF

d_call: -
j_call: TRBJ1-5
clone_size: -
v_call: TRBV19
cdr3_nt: TGTGCCAGTAGTGGGGGGGTTCAGCCCCAGCATTTT
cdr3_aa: CASSGGVQPQHF

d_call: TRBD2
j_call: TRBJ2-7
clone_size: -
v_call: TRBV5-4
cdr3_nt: TGTGCCAGCAGCTTAGCGGGGGGGACCTACGAGCAGTACTTC
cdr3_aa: CASSLAGGTYEQYF

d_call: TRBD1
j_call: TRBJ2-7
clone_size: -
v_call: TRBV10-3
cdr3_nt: TGTGCCATCACCGGGACAGGAAGATCCTACGAGCAGTACTTC
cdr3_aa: CAITGTGRSYEQYF

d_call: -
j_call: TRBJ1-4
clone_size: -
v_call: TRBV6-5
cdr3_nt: TGTGCCAGCAACCCGGGCGGGTTTGAAAAACTGTTTTTT
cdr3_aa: CASNPGGFEKLFF

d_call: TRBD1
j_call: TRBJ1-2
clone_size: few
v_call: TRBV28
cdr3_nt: TGTGCCAGCAGTGGGGGACAGGGGGGCTATGGCTACACCTTC
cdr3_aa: CASSGGQGGYGYTF

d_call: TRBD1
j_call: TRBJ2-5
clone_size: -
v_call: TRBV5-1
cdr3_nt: TGCGCCAGCAGCACTCAACAGGGGCGACAAGAGACCCAGTACTTC
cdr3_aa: CASSTQQGRQETQYF

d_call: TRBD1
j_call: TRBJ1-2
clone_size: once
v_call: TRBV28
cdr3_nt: TGTGCCAGCAGTGGGGTCCCGGGACAGGGGTCGACTAACTATGGCTACACCTTC
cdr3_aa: CASSGVPGQGSTNYGYTF

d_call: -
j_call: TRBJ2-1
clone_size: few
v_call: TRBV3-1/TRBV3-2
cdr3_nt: TGTGCCAGCAGCCAAGATCGTGGGGCTAGGGCCTACAATGAGCAGTTCTTC
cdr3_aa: CASSQDRGARAYNEQFF